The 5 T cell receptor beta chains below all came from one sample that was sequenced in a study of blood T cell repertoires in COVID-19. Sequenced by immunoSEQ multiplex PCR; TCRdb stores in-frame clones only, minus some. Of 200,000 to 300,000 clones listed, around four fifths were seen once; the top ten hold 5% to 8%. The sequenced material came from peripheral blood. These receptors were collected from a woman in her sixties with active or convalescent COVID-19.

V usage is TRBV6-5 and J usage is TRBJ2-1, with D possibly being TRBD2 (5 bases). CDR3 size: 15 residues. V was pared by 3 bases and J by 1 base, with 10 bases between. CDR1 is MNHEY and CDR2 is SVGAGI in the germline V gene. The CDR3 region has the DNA TGTGCCAGCAGTTATGGTGAGGGATCCTACAATGAGCAGTTCTTC. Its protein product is CASSYGEGSYNEQFF.

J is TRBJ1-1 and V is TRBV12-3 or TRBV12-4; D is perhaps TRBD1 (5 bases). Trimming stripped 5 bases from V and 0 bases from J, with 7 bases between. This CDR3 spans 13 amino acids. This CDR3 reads CASSGGVNTEAFF. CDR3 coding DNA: TGTGCCAGCAGTGGGGGGGTGAACACTGAAGCTTTCTTT.

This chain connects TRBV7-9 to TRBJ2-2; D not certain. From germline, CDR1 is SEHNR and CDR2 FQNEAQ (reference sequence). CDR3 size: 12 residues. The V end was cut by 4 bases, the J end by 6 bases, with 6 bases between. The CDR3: CASSYTAGELFF. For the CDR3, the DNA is TGTGCCAGCAGCTACACAGCCGGGGAGCTGTTTTTT.

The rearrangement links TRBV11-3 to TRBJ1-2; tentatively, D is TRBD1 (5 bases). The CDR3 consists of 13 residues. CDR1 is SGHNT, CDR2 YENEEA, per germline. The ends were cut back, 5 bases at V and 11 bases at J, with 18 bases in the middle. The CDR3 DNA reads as TGTGCCAGCAGCCGCCCGGGGGAAGGGAGGTACACCTTC. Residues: CASSRPGEGRYTF.

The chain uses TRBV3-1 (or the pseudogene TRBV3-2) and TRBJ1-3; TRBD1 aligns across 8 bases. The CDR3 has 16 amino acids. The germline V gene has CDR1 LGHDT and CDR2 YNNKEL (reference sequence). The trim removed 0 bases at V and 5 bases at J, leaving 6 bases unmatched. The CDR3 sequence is CASSQEWTGSRNTIYF. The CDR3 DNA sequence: TGTGCCAGCAGCCAAGAATGGACAGGGTCAAGAAACACCATATATTTT.